This TCR beta chain was identified during a study of OX40 agonist ivuxolimab in advanced cancers. Overall study: In this cohort, patients received ivuxolimab, an agonistic anti-OX40 (CD134) antibody.

General observations from the study: On average, CD8+ T cells had more expanded clones than CD4+. Clonal expansion by week 6 occurred in CD4+ and CD8+ blood T cells (at 0.1 to 3.0 mg/kg).

Germline V gene sequence: CDR1 GTSNPN, CDR2 SVGIG (reference sequence). This CDR3 spans 15 amino acids. Unmatched junction bases numbered 4, after V lost 0 bases and J lost 4 bases. On this clone itself: Its target is not known.

Only in-frame clones appear in the TCRdb table, and some are missing; sequencing was by immunoSEQ multiplex PCR. Here the sample spans some 30,000 clones, 74% being singletons. The specimen was CD4+ or CD8+ T cells sorted from blood, collected in a trial of the OX40 agonist ivuxolimab. The chain is built from TRBV30 and TRBJ1-1, with 11 bases lining up with TRBD1. This receptor was identified in an adult with an advanced solid tumor such as melanoma, head and neck, liver or kidney cancer. CDR3 sequence (DNA): TGTGCCTGGAGTGTACTAGGGACAGGGGGCACTGAAGCTTTCTTT. It translates to CAWSVLGTGGTEAFF.